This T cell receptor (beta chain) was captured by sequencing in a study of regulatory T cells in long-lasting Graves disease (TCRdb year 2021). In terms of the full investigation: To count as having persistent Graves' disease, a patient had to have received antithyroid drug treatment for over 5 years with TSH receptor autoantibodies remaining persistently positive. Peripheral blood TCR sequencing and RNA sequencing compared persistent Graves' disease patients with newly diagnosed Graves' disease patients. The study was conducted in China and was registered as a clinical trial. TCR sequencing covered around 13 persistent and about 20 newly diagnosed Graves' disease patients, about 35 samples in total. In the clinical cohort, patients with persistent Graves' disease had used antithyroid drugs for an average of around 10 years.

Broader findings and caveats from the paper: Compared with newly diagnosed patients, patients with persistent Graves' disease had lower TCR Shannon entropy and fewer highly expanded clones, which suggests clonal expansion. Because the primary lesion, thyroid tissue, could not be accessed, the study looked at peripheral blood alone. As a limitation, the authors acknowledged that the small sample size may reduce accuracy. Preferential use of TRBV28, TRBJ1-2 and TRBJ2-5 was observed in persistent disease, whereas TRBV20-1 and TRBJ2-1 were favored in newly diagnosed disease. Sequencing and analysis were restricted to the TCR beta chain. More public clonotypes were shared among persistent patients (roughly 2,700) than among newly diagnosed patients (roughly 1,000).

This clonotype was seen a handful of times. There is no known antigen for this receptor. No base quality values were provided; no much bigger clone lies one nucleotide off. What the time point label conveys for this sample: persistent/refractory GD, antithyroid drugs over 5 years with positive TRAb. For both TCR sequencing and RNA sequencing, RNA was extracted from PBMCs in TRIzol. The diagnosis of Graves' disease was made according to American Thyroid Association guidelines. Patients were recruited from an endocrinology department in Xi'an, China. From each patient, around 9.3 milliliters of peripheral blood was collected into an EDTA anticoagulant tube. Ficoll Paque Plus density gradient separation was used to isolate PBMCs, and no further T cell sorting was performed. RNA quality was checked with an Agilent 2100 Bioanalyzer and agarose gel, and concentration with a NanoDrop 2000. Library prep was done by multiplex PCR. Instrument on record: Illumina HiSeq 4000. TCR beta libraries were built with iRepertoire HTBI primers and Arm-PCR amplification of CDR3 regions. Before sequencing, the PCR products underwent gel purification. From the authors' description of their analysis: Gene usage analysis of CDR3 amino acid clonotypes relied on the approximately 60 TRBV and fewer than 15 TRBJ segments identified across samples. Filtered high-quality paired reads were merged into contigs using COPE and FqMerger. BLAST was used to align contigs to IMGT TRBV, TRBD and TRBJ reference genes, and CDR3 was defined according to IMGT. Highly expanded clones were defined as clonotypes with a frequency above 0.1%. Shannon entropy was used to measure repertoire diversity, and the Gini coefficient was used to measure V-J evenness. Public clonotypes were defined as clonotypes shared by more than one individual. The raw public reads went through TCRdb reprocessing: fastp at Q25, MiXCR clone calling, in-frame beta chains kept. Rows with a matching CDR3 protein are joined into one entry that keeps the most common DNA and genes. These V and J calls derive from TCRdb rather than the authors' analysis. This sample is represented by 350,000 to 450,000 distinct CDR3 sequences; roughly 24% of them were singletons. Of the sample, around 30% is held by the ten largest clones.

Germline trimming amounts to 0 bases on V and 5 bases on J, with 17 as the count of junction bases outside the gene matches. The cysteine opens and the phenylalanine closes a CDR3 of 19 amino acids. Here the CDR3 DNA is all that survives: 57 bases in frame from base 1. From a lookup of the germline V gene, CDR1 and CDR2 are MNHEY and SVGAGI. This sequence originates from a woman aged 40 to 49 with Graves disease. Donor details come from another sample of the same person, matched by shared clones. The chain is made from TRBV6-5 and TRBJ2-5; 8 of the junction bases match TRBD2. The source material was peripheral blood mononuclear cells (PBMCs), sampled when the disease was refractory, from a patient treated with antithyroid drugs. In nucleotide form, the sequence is TGTGCCAGCAGTTACTCCTATCCTATCGGGAGGGCCGTGGTGGAGACCCAGTACTTC. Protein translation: CASSYSYPIGRAVVETQYF.